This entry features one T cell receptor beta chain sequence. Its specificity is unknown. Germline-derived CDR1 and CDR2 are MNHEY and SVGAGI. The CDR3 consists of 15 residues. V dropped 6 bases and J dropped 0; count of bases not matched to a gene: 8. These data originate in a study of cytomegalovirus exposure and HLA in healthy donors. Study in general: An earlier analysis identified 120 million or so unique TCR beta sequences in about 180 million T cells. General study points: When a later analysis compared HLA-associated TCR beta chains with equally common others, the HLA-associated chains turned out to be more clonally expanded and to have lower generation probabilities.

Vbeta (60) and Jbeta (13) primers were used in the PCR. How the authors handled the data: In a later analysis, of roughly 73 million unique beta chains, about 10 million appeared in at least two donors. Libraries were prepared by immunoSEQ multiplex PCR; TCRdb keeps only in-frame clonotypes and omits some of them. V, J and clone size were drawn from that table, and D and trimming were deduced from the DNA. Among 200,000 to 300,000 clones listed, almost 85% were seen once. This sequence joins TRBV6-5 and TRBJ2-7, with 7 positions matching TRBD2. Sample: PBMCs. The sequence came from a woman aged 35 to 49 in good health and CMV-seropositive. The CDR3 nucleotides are TGTGCCAGCAGCGAACTAGCGCGGAGCTCCTACGAGCAGTACTTC. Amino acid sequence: CASSELARSSYEQYF.